The subject of this entry is one TCR beta chain. What it recognizes is unknown. PCR involved 60 Vbeta and 13 Jbeta primers. Sequencing was performed with immunoSEQ multiplex PCR; in TCRdb, only in-frame clones are kept and a portion is missing. Of 160,000 or so clones listed, 70% to 80% are singletons. The entry originates in a study of cytomegalovirus exposure and HLA in healthy donors. Trimming cost V 2 bases and J 2 bases, with 12 bases left between them. The CDR3 loop spans 15 amino acids. Germline CDR1 is SGHTA and CDR2 is FQGNSA. General study results and limits: 16,951 TCR beta sequences were associated with HLA alleles at 0.05 false discovery rate in a later analysis. The study designated fewer than 200 TCR beta chains cytomegalovirus-associated. Available immune exposure information covered CMV serostatus only. The productive fraction for most TCR beta V segments was about 90% or about 30% in an earlier analysis.

The chain recombines TRBV7-2 with TRBJ1-2; D is ambiguous. Material: PBMCs. This clonotype was obtained from a man in his forties in good health and CMV-seronegative. DNA of the CDR3: TGTGCCAGCAGCTTATTACGGGAGGGCAACTATGGCTACACCTTC. It encodes CASSLLREGNYGYTF.